This T cell receptor beta chain was recovered during a study of cytomegalovirus exposure and HLA in healthy donors. Study-wide results and caveats: Association of under 20,000 TCR beta sequences with HLA alleles was found at 0.05 false discovery rate in a later analysis.

The CDR3 is 16 amino acids. V lost 6 bases to trimming and J lost 6 bases; unmatched junction nucleotides: 11. Per germline, CDR1 LNHDA and CDR2 SQIVND (reference sequence). As regards this clone: Its antigen is still unknown.

Vbeta (60) and Jbeta (13) primers were used in the PCR. Clones were sequenced by immunoSEQ multiplex PCR, and TCRdb holds only the in-frame ones, with some missing. The sample holds over 150,000 clones; 83% are singletons and the top ten take more than 1.5%. V and J are TRBV19 and TRBJ2-1; TRBD2 matches 10 bases. Sequencing was done on a sample of PBMCs. The clonotype was recovered from a man in his fifties or sixties in good health and CMV-seronegative. The DNA of the CDR3 is TGTGCCAGTAGCCCTGGGATGAGCGGGAGGGGCAATGAGCAGTTCTTC. This translates into CASSPGMSGRGNEQFF.